This T cell receptor (beta chain) stems from a study of blood T cell repertoires in COVID-19. About the study: Italy, Spain and the United States were the sources of the convalescent and acute COVID-19 samples. Sources were T cells, B-cell-depleted T cells, or PBMCs; the material itself was cDNA or gDNA.

Germline V lookup: CDR1 MNHEY, CDR2 SMNVEV (reference sequence). This CDR3 contains 15 residues. Trimming cost V 6 bases and J 2 bases; bases outside gene matches: 7. In this sample, this clone turned up once. Methods used by the authors: It was from reference gene primer amplification that nucleated cell counts were estimated. Data came from immunoSEQ multiplex PCR; TCRdb stores just in-frame clones and leaves some out. V and J calls and clone size follow that table, whereas D and trimming were derived from the DNA. The sample lists 130,000 or so clones; roughly 79% were seen once. The chain uses TRBV27 and TRBJ1-2; 9 bases are shared with TRBD1. The origin of this receptor is a human donor in a cohort sampled during active COVID-19. Input material: peripheral blood. Here the CDR3 DNA reads TGTGCCAGCAGAAGCCTACAGGGGGCGAACTATGGCTACACCTTC. Residues: CASRSLQGANYGYTF.